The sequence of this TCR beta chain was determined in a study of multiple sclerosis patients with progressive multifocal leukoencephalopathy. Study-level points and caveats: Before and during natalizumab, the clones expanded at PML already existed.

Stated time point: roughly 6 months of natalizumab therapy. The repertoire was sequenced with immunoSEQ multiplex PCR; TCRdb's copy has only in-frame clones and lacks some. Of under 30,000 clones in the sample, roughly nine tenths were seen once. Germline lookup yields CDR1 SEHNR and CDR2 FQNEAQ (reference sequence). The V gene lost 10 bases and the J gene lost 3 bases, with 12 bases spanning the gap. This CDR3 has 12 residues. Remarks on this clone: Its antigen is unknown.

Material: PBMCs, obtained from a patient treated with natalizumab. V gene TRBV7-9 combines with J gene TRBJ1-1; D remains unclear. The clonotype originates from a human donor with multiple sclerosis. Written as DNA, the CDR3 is TGTGCCACCCCTACCGAGGACACTGAAGCTTTCTTT. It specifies CATPTEDTEAFF.